This T cell receptor (beta chain) comes out of a study of cytomegalovirus exposure and HLA in healthy donors. Study observations and caveats: Earlier analysis looked at TCR beta V segments, and most were productive about 87% or about 30% of the time. In vitro experiments confirmed that a few CMV-associated chains were specific for CMV antigens.

Germline V lookup: CDR1 MNHEY, CDR2 SVGAGI. The CDR3 is made up of 15 amino acids. Germline trimming cut 5 bases from V and 1 base from J; bases unmatched to any gene: 8. Amplification used 60 Vbeta primers and 13 Jbeta primers. Only in-frame clones appear in the TCRdb table, and some are missing; sequencing was by immunoSEQ multiplex PCR. The sample shows about 120,000 clones, around two thirds of them seen only once. Notes on this clone: Antigen unknown.

The chain employs TRBV6-5 and TRBJ2-7; 7 positions match TRBD2. The TCR originated in a woman between 35 and 50 years old in good health and CMV-seropositive. Sequencing input: PBMCs. CDR3 DNA: TGTGCCAGCAGTCCCGGGGGGACTCCTTCCTACGAGCAGTACTTC. It codes for CASSPGGTPSYEQYF.